This TCR beta chain derives from a study of shared clonotypes between healthy human individuals. Generated by immunoSEQ multiplex PCR, the TCRdb table keeps only in-frame clones and is missing some. Of fewer than 3 million clones in the sample, 85% to 95% were seen once. V lost 1 base, J lost 2 bases, and 5 bases stayed unmatched. The germline CDR1 and CDR2 sequences are LGHNA and YNFKEQ. This CDR3 has 16 amino acids. The material sequenced was naive CD4+ T cells from PBMCs. Specified subset: CD45RA+ positively selected. The chain recombines TRBV4-2 with TRBJ2-3; 8 bases line up with TRBD2. This receptor was taken from a young man in good health. Some clones in this sample may be carry-over from other donors' samples. The CDR3 coding sequence is TGTGCCAGCAGCCAAGTCGGCGGGAGGACCACAGATACGCAGTATTTT. Translation: CASSQVGGRTTDTQYF.